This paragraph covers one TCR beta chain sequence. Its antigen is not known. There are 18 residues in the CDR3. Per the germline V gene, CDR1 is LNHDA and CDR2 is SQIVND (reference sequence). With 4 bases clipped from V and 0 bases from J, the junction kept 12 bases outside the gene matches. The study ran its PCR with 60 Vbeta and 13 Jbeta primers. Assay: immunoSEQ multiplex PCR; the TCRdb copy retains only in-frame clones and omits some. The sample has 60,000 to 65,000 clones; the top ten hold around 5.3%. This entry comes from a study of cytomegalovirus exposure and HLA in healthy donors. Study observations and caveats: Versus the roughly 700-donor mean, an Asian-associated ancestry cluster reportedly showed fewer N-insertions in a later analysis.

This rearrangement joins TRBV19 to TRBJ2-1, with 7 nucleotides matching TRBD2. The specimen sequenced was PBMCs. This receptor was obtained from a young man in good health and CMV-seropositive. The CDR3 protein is CASSTDFRGEVSYNEQFF. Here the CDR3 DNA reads TGTGCCAGTAGTACCGACTTTCGGGGGGAAGTCTCCTACAATGAGCAGTTCTTC.